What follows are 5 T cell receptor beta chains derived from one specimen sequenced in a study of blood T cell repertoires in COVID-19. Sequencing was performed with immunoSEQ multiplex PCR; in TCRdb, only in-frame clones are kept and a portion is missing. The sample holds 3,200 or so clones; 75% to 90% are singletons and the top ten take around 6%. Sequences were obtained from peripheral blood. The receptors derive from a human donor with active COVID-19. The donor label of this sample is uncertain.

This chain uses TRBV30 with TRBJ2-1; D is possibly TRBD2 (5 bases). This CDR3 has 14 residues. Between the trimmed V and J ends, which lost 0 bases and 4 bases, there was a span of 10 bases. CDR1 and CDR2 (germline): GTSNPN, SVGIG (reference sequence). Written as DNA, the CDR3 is TGTGCCTGGAGTGTACAAGCGGCGTACAATGAGCAGTTCTTC. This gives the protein CAWSVQAAYNEQFF.

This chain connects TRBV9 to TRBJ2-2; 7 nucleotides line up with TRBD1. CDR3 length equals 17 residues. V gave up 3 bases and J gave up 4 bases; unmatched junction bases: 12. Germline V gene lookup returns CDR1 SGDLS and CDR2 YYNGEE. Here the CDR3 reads CASSAMGQPSPTGELFF. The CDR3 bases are TGTGCCAGCAGCGCAATGGGACAGCCTAGTCCCACCGGGGAGCTGTTTTTT.

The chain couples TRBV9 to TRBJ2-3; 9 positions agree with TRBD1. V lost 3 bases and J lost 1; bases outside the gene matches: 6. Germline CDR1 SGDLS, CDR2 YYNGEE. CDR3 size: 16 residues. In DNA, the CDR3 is TGTGCCAGCAGCGAGCGACAGGGGGTTGGCACAGATACGCAGTATTTT. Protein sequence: CASSERQGVGTDTQYF. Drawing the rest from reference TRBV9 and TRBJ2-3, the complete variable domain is DSGVTQTPKHLITATGQRVTLRCSPRSGDLSVYWYQQSLDQGLQFLIQYYNGEERAKGNILERFSAQQFPDLHSELNLSSLELGDSALYFCASSERQGVGTDTQYFGPGTRLTVL.

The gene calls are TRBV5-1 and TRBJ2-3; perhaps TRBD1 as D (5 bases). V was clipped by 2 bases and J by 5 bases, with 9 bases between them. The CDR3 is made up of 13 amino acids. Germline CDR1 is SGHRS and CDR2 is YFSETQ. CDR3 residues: CASSLDSQDTQYF. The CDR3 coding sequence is TGCGCCAGCAGCTTAGACAGTCAAGATACGCAGTATTTT. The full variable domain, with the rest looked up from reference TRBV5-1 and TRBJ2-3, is KAGVTQTPRYLIKTRGQQVTLSCSPISGHRSVSWYQQTPGQGLQFLFEYFSETQRNKGNFPGRFSGRQFSNSRSEMNVSTLELGDSALYLCASSLDSQDTQYFGPGTRLTVL.

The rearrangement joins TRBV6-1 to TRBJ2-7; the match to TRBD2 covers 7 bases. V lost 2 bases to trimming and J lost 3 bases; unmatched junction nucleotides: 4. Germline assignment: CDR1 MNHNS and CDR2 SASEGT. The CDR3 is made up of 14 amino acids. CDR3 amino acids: CASSEWGGFYEQYV. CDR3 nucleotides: TGTGCCAGCAGTGAATGGGGGGGATTCTACGAGCAGTACGTC.